Sequencing of this TCR beta chain was carried out in a study of blood T cell repertoires in COVID-19. About the research overall: The origin of the acute and convalescent COVID-19 samples was the United States, Italy and Spain. In each case, the material was cDNA or gDNA derived from T cells, B-cell-depleted T cells, or PBMCs.

Original processing notes: Amplification of reference gene primers was used by the study to estimate nucleated cell counts. TCRdb keeps only in-frame clones here, not all; method: immunoSEQ multiplex PCR. From that table come the V and J calls and clone size; the DNA was used to work out D and trimming. The sample holds about 120,000 clones, roughly 83% seen once. From germline, CDR1 is SGHRS and CDR2 YFSETQ. V shed 4 bases, J shed 7 bases, and the junction held 15 bases outside the gene matches. The CDR3 is 16 residues long. The chain couples TRBV5-1 to TRBJ1-2, with 8 positions matching TRBD1. This receptor was obtained from a woman aged 80 or over with acute or convalescent COVID-19. Sequenced material: peripheral blood. CDR3 coding DNA: TGCGCCAGCAGCCCGACGCCAAAGACAGGGGACGGTGGCTACACCTTC. Its translation: CASSPTPKTGDGGYTF.